The rows below give T cell receptor beta chains drawn from one sample of a study of shared clonotypes between healthy human individuals. Profiled with immunoSEQ multiplex PCR; TCRdb holds only in-frame clones, not every one. The sample yields approximately 2.5 million clones, roughly 93% seen once. Sequencing was done on a sample of naive CD4+ T cells from PBMCs. The receptors shown here come from a man aged 18 to 29 in good health. Some clones in this sample may be carry-over from other donors' samples. Each CDR3 is given with its conserved first and last residue. Each record gives: J gene, clone size, D gene, CDR3 length, V gene, CDR3 DNA, CDR3 protein. D genes are given only for firm matches. Clone size appears in some rows only: once, few, many, or a class for an expanded clone.

J gene: TRBJ2-6; clone size: -; D gene: -; CDR3 length: 15; V gene: TRBV2; CDR3 DNA: TGTGCCAGCAAGCGACCAGGCTCTGGGGCCAACGTCCTGACTTTC; CDR3 protein: CASKRPGSGANVLTF
J gene: TRBJ1-1; clone size: -; D gene: -; CDR3 length: 17; V gene: TRBV27; CDR3 DNA: TGTGCCAGCAGTTTATTCGACTTGGGGTCGTCCGACACTGAAGCTTTCTTT; CDR3 protein: CASSLFDLGSSDTEAFF
J gene: TRBJ2-3; clone size: -; D gene: -; CDR3 length: 14; V gene: TRBV28; CDR3 DNA: TGTGCCAGCAGTTCGCGGACCGAAACAGATACGCAGTATTTT; CDR3 protein: CASSSRTETDTQYF
J gene: TRBJ2-6; clone size: -; D gene: -; CDR3 length: 17; V gene: TRBV5-5; CDR3 DNA: TGTGCCAGCAGCAACTACAGGGCGGGCTCTGGGGCCAACGTCCTGACTTTC; CDR3 protein: CASSNYRAGSGANVLTF
J gene: TRBJ1-1; clone size: -; D gene: TRBD1; CDR3 length: 14; V gene: TRBV5-1; CDR3 DNA: TGCGCCAGCAGCTCGGACAGGGCCCTCACTGAAGCTTTCTTT; CDR3 protein: CASSSDRALTEAFF
J gene: TRBJ1-1; clone size: -; D gene: -; CDR3 length: 14; V gene: TRBV11-2; CDR3 DNA: TGTGCCAGCAGCCAGCTTGTTACCGGCACTGAAGCTTTCTTT; CDR3 protein: CASSQLVTGTEAFF
J gene: TRBJ2-1; clone size: -; D gene: -; CDR3 length: 13; V gene: TRBV5-1; CDR3 DNA: TGCGCCAGCAGCTCCGGGACGCAGGGAGTACAGTTCTTC; CDR3 protein: CASSSGTQGVQFF
J gene: TRBJ2-7; clone size: -; D gene: -; CDR3 length: 14; V gene: TRBV5-1; CDR3 DNA: TGCGCCAGCAGCTTGCTCGGGGGCTCCTACGAGCAGTACTTC; CDR3 protein: CASSLLGGSYEQYF
J gene: TRBJ2-7; clone size: -; D gene: TRBD2; CDR3 length: 14; V gene: TRBV5-1; CDR3 DNA: TGCGCCAGCAGCCACGGAACTAGCGGCTACGAGCAGTACTTC; CDR3 protein: CASSHGTSGYEQYF
J gene: TRBJ2-2; clone size: -; D gene: -; CDR3 length: 11; V gene: TRBV27; CDR3 DNA: TGTGCCAGCAGTAGAACCGGGGAGCTGTTTTTT; CDR3 protein: CASSRTGELFF
J gene: TRBJ2-5; clone size: -; D gene: -; CDR3 length: 15; V gene: TRBV9; CDR3 DNA: TGTGCCAGCAGCCCCCAGAGTGGCAGCCAAGAGACCCAGTACTTC; CDR3 protein: CASSPQSGSQETQYF
J gene: TRBJ2-3; clone size: -; D gene: -; CDR3 length: 14; V gene: TRBV29-1; CDR3 DNA: TGCAGCGTTGAAGGTAGAAGAGGCGCAGATACGCAGTATTTT; CDR3 protein: CSVEGRRGADTQYF
J gene: TRBJ2-5; clone size: -; D gene: -; CDR3 length: 15; V gene: TRBV27; CDR3 DNA: TGTGCCAGCAGGGGCCTGGACAAAGGGCAAGAGACCCAGTACTTC; CDR3 protein: CASRGLDKGQETQYF
J gene: TRBJ2-2; clone size: once; D gene: -; CDR3 length: 16; V gene: TRBV18; CDR3 DNA: TGTGCCAGCTCACCACGCGGAGCTGCGGACACCGGGGAGCTGTTTTTT; CDR3 protein: CASSPRGAADTGELFF
J gene: TRBJ2-3; clone size: -; D gene: -; CDR3 length: 11; V gene: TRBV20-1; CDR3 DNA: TGCAGTGCTAGGATAGGCGATACGCAGTATTTT; CDR3 protein: CSARIGDTQYF
J gene: TRBJ2-5; clone size: -; D gene: -; CDR3 length: 15; V gene: TRBV5-1; CDR3 DNA: TGCGCCAGCCGGGGACAAGGGTCGTATGTGGAGACCCAGTACTTC; CDR3 protein: CASRGQGSYVETQYF
J gene: TRBJ1-1; clone size: -; D gene: -; CDR3 length: 13; V gene: TRBV7-8; CDR3 DNA: TGTGCCAGCAGCTCAGGCCTGAACACTGAAGCTTTCTTT; CDR3 protein: CASSSGLNTEAFF
J gene: TRBJ1-2; clone size: once; D gene: -; CDR3 length: 15; V gene: TRBV9; CDR3 DNA: TGTGCCAGCAGCGTAGACCCTACAGGGATTGATGGCTACACCTTC; CDR3 protein: CASSVDPTGIDGYTF
J gene: TRBJ1-1; clone size: few; D gene: TRBD1; CDR3 length: 14; V gene: TRBV28; CDR3 DNA: TGTGCCAGCAGCACGCCAGGGACAGGCGGTGAAGCTTTCTTT; CDR3 protein: CASSTPGTGGEAFF
J gene: TRBJ2-3; clone size: -; D gene: -; CDR3 length: 13; V gene: TRBV11-2; CDR3 DNA: TGTGCCAGCAGCTACGACTACACAGATACGCAGTATTTT; CDR3 protein: CASSYDYTDTQYF
J gene: TRBJ2-2; clone size: -; D gene: -; CDR3 length: 15; V gene: TRBV28; CDR3 DNA: TGTGCCAGCAGTCCCTGGAGTGGGAACACCGGGGAGCTGTTTTTT; CDR3 protein: CASSPWSGNTGELFF
J gene: TRBJ1-1; clone size: few; D gene: -; CDR3 length: 16; V gene: TRBV10-3; CDR3 DNA: TGTGCCATCAGCACACCCTACCCCACAGGGAACACTGAAGCTTTCTTT; CDR3 protein: CAISTPYPTGNTEAFF
J gene: TRBJ1-6; clone size: -; D gene: -; CDR3 length: 13; V gene: TRBV4-2; CDR3 DNA: TGTGCCAGCAGCCAAGACACCCGCCCACCCCTCCACTTT; CDR3 protein: CASSQDTRPPLHF
J gene: TRBJ2-2; clone size: -; D gene: TRBD1; CDR3 length: 16; V gene: TRBV9; CDR3 DNA: TGTGCCAGCAGCGTGACAGGGACAACGAACACCGGGGAGCTGTTTTTT; CDR3 protein: CASSVTGTTNTGELFF
J gene: TRBJ2-3; clone size: -; D gene: TRBD2; CDR3 length: 17; V gene: TRBV10-3; CDR3 DNA: TGTGCCACGTTACTAGCGGGCGCACGATTCAGCACAGATACGCAGTATTTT; CDR3 protein: CATLLAGARFSTDTQYF
J gene: TRBJ2-2; clone size: -; D gene: TRBD1; CDR3 length: 16; V gene: TRBV7-3; CDR3 DNA: TGTGCCAGCGGTACCGCGGGACAGGGGTACACCGGGGAGCTGTTTTTT; CDR3 protein: CASGTAGQGYTGELFF
J gene: TRBJ2-3; clone size: -; D gene: TRBD2; CDR3 length: 15; V gene: TRBV7-2; CDR3 DNA: TGTGCCAGCAGCGTCAGCGGGAGTTTCACAGATACGCAGTATTTT; CDR3 protein: CASSVSGSFTDTQYF
J gene: TRBJ1-2; clone size: -; D gene: TRBD1; CDR3 length: 14; V gene: TRBV7-2; CDR3 DNA: TGTGCCAGCAGCCCTCTTAGACAGGGGGCCCCTTACACCTTC; CDR3 protein: CASSPLRQGAPYTF
J gene: TRBJ1-5; clone size: few; D gene: -; CDR3 length: 13; V gene: TRBV28; CDR3 DNA: TGTGCCAGCAGTTTTAGTAGCAATCAGCCCCAGCATTTT; CDR3 protein: CASSFSSNQPQHF
J gene: TRBJ2-5; clone size: -; D gene: TRBD2; CDR3 length: 15; V gene: TRBV5-6; CDR3 DNA: TGTGCCAGCAGCTTGGTGCCTAGCGGGATTGAGACCCAGTACTTC; CDR3 protein: CASSLVPSGIETQYF
J gene: TRBJ2-1; clone size: -; D gene: -; CDR3 length: 13; V gene: TRBV7-9; CDR3 DNA: TGTGCCAGTCAGGCCGGACAAGGCTATGAGCAGTTCTTC; CDR3 protein: CASQAGQGYEQFF
J gene: TRBJ1-2; clone size: -; D gene: -; CDR3 length: 14; V gene: TRBV28; CDR3 DNA: TGTGCCAGCAGCACGACAGCTCTGACCTATGGCTACACCTTC; CDR3 protein: CASSTTALTYGYTF
J gene: TRBJ1-4; clone size: -; D gene: -; CDR3 length: 12; V gene: TRBV29-1; CDR3 DNA: TGCAGCGGCAGGGGCGTTGATGAAAAACTGTTTTTT; CDR3 protein: CSGRGVDEKLFF
J gene: TRBJ2-1; clone size: -; D gene: TRBD2; CDR3 length: 13; V gene: TRBV29-1; CDR3 DNA: TGCAGCGGCAGCGGGAGCTCCTACAATGAGCAGTTCTTC; CDR3 protein: CSGSGSSYNEQFF
J gene: TRBJ1-2; clone size: -; D gene: -; CDR3 length: 12; V gene: TRBV10-3; CDR3 DNA: TGTGCCATCAGTGGTACCCAGAGTGGCTACACCTTC; CDR3 protein: CAISGTQSGYTF
J gene: TRBJ2-7; clone size: -; D gene: TRBD1; CDR3 length: 16; V gene: TRBV7-8; CDR3 DNA: TGTGCCAGCAGCTTAGTTCCAGGACAGGGCCTCTACGAGCAGTACTTC; CDR3 protein: CASSLVPGQGLYEQYF
J gene: TRBJ1-1; clone size: -; D gene: -; CDR3 length: 13; V gene: TRBV10-2; CDR3 DNA: TGCGCCAGCAGGGGCCTCGTGAACACTGAAGCTTTCTTT; CDR3 protein: CASRGLVNTEAFF
J gene: TRBJ1-1; clone size: -; D gene: -; CDR3 length: 13; V gene: TRBV4-3; CDR3 DNA: TGCGCCAGCAGCCGGGGGGGCAGCACTGAAGCTTTCTTT; CDR3 protein: CASSRGGSTEAFF
J gene: TRBJ2-1; clone size: -; D gene: TRBD2; CDR3 length: 17; V gene: TRBV7-9; CDR3 DNA: TGTGCCAGCAGCTTAGTAGGACTAGCGGGTATTTACAATGAGCAGTTCTTC; CDR3 protein: CASSLVGLAGIYNEQFF
J gene: TRBJ2-1; clone size: -; D gene: -; CDR3 length: 13; V gene: TRBV6-5; CDR3 DNA: TGTGCCAGCAGTTACTTTGTGGGTAGCGGGCAGTTCTTC; CDR3 protein: CASSYFVGSGQFF
J gene: TRBJ1-5; clone size: -; D gene: -; CDR3 length: 13; V gene: TRBV7-3; CDR3 DNA: TGTGCCAGCAGCTTAAATCTTTACAGCTCCCAGCATTTT; CDR3 protein: CASSLNLYSSQHF
J gene: TRBJ1-2; clone size: -; D gene: -; CDR3 length: 16; V gene: TRBV7-2; CDR3 DNA: TGTGCCAGCAGCTTAACCACGAGTGCAGGAGCCTATGGCTACACCTTC; CDR3 protein: CASSLTTSAGAYGYTF
J gene: TRBJ1-3; clone size: -; D gene: -; CDR3 length: 16; V gene: TRBV4-1; CDR3 DNA: TGCGCCAGCAGCCAAGATTTCGCGGGGGCGAGAAACACCATATATTTT; CDR3 protein: CASSQDFAGARNTIYF
J gene: TRBJ2-7; clone size: -; D gene: -; CDR3 length: 14; V gene: TRBV27; CDR3 DNA: TGTGCCAGCAGTACCTGGGGGGTGCGGTACGAGCAGTACTTC; CDR3 protein: CASSTWGVRYEQYF
J gene: TRBJ1-2; clone size: -; D gene: TRBD1; CDR3 length: 18; V gene: TRBV30; CDR3 DNA: TGTGCCTGGAGAGACCTCGGGACAGGGGGCGAGGACAACTATGGCTACACCTTC; CDR3 protein: CAWRDLGTGGEDNYGYTF
J gene: TRBJ1-2; clone size: once; D gene: TRBD1; CDR3 length: 15; V gene: TRBV28; CDR3 DNA: TGTGCCAGCAGTTTACCAACACAGGGGGGGTATGGCTACACCTTC; CDR3 protein: CASSLPTQGGYGYTF
J gene: TRBJ2-1; clone size: -; D gene: TRBD1; CDR3 length: 17; V gene: TRBV9; CDR3 DNA: TGTGCCAGCAGCGTAGTCCCCGCAGGACAGGAACCCAATGAGCAGTTCTTC; CDR3 protein: CASSVVPAGQEPNEQFF
J gene: TRBJ2-1; clone size: -; D gene: -; CDR3 length: 14; V gene: TRBV5-1; CDR3 DNA: TGCGCCAGCAGCGGGGGTAGCCCCTACAATGAGCAGTTCTTC; CDR3 protein: CASSGGSPYNEQFF
J gene: TRBJ2-5; clone size: -; D gene: TRBD2; CDR3 length: 15; V gene: TRBV5-1; CDR3 DNA: TGCGCCAGCAGCTTGGGTAGCGGGAGTGTGGAGACCCAGTACTTC; CDR3 protein: CASSLGSGSVETQYF
J gene: TRBJ1-3; clone size: -; D gene: -; CDR3 length: 14; V gene: TRBV15; CDR3 DNA: TGTGCCACCACAGGACAAATCTCTGGAAACACCATATATTTT; CDR3 protein: CATTGQISGNTIYF
J gene: TRBJ2-1; clone size: -; D gene: TRBD2; CDR3 length: 16; V gene: TRBV18; CDR3 DNA: TGTGCCAGCTCACCGGGCGGGAGGGCCTTTAACAATGAGCAGTTCTTC; CDR3 protein: CASSPGGRAFNNEQFF
J gene: TRBJ1-1; clone size: -; D gene: TRBD1; CDR3 length: 14; V gene: TRBV6-6; CDR3 DNA: TGTGCCAGCAGTTATGGGGCAGGGGGCTCCGAAGCTTTCTTT; CDR3 protein: CASSYGAGGSEAFF